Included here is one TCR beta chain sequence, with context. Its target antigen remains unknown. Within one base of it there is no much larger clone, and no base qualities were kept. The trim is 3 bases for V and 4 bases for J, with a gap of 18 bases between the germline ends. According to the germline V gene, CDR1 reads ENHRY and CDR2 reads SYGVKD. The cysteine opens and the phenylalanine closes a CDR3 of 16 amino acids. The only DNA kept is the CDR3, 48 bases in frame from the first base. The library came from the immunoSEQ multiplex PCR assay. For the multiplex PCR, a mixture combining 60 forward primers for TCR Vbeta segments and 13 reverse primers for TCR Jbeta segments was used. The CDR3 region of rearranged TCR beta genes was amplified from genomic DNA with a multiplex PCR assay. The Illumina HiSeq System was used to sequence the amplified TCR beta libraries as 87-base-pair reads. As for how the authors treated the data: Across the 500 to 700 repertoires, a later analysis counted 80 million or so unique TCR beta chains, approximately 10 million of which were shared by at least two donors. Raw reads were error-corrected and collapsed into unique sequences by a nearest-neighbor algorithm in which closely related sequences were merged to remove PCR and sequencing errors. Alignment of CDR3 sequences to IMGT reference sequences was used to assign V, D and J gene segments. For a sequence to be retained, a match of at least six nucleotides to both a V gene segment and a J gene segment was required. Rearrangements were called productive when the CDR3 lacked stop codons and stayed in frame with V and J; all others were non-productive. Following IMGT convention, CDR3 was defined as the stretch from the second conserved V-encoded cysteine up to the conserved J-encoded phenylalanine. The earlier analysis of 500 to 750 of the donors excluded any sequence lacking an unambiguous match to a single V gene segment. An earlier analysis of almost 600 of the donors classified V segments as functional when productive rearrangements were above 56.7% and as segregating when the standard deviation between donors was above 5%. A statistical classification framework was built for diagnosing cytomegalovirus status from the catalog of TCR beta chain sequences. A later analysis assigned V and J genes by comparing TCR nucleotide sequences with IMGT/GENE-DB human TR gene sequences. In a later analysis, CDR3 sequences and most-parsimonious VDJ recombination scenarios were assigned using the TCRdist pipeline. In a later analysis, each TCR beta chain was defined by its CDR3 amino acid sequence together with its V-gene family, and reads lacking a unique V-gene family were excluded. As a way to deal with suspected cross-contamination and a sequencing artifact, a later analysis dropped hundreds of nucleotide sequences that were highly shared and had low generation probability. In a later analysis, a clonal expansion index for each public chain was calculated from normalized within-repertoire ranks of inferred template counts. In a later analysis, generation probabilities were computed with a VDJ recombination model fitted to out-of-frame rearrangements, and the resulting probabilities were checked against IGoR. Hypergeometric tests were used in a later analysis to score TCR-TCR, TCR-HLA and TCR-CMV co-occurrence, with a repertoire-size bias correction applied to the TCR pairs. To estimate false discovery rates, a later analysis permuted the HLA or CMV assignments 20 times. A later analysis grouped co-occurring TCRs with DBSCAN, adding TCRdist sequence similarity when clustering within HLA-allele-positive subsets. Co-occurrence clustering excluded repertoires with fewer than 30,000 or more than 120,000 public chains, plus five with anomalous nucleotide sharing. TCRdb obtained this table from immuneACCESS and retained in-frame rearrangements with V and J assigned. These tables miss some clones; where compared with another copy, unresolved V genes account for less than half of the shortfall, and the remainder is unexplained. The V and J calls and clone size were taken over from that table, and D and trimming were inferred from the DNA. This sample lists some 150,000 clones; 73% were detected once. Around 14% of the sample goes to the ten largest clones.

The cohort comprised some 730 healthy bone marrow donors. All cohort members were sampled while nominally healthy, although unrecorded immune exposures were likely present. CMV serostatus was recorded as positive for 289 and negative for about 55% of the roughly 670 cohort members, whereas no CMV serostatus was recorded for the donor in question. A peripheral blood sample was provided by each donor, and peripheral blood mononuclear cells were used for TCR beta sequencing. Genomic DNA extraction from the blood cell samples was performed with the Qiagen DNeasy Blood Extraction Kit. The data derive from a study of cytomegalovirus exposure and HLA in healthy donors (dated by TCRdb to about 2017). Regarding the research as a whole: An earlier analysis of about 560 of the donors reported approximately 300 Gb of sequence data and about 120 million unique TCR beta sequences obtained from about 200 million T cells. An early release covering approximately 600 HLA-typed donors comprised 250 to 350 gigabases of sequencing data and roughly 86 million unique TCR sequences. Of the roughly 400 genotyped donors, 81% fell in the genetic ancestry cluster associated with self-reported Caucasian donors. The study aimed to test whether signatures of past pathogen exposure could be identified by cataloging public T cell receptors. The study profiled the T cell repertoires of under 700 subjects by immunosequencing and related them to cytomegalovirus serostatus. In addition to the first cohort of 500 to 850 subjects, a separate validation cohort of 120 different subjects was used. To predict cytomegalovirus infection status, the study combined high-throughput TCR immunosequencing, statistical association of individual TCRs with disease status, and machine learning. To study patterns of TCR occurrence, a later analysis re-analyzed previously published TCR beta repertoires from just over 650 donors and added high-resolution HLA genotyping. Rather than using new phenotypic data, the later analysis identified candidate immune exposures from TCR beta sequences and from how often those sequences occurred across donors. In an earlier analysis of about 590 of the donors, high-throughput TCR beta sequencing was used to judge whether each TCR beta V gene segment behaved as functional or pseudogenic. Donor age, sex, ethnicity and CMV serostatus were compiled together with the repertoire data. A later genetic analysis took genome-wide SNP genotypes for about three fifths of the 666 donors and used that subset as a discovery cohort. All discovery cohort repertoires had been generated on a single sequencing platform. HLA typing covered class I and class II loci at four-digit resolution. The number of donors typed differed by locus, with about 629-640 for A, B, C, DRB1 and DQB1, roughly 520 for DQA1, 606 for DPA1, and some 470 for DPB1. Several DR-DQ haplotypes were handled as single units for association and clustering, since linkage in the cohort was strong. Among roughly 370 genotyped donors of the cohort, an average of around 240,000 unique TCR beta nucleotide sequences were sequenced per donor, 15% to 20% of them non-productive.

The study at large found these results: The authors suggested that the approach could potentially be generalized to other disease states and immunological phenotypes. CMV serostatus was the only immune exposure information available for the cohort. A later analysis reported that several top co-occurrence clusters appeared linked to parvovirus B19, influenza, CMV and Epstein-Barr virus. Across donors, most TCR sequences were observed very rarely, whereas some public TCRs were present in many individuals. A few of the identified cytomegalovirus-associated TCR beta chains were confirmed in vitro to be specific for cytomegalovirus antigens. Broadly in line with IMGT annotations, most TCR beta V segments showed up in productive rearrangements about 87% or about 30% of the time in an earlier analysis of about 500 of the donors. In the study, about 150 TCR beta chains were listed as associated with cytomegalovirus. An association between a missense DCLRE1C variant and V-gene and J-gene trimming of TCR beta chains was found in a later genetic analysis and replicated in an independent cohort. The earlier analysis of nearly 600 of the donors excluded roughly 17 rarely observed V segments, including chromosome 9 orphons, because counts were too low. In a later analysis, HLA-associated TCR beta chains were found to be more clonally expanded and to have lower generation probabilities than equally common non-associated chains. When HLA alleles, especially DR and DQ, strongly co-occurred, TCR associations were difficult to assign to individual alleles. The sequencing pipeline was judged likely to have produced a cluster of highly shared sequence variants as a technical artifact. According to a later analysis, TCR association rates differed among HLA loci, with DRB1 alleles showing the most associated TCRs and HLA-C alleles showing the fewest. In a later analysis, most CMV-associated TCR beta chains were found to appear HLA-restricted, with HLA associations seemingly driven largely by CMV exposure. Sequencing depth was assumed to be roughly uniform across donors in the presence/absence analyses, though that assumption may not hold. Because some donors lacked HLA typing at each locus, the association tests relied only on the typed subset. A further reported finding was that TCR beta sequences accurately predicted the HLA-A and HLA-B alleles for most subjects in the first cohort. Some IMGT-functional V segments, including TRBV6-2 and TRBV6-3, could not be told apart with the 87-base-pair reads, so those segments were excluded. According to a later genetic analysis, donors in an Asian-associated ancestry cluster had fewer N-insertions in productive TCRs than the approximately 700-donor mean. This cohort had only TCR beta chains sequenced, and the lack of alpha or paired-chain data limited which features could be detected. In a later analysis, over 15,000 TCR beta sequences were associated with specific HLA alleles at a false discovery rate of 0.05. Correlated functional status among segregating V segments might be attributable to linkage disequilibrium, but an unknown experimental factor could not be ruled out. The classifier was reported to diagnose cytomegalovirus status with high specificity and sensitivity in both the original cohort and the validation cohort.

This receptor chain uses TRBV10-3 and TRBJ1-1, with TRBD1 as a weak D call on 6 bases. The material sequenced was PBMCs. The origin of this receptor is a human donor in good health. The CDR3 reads CAISEKQPGQLTEAFF. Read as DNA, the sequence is TGTGCCATCAGTGAAAAACAGCCGGGACAACTCACTGAAGCTTTCTTT.